This T cell receptor (beta chain) was identified during a study of vaccination and CD4 T cells after COVID-19. Germline CDR1 reads MNHEY; CDR2 reads SMNVEV (reference sequence). The CDR3 is made up of 15 amino acids. V trimming: 2 bases; J trimming: 6 bases; junction bases outside the gene matches: 5. General observations from the study: Vaccine-specific clones numbering 304 of 307 showed spike mono-reactivity in convalescent patients.

With the Oncomine TCR Beta short-read assay, DNA from cultured CD4+ T cells was sequenced. TCRdb reprocessed the PCR reads with MiXCR, giving one entry per CDR3 protein. The table has approximately 9,700 distinct CDR3 sequences, over 30% seen once. In the case of this clonotype: No antigen is known for it.

Documented treatment: approximately 9-day PBMC culture with coronavirus spike peptide pools or control peptides (ViraFEST assay). This receptor was taken from a human donor who had recovered from COVID-19. This specimen consisted of CD4+ T cells from blood, cultured in vitro, obtained after SARS-CoV-2 vaccination. This chain joins TRBV27 and TRBJ2-2; 8 positions match TRBD2. CDR3 sequence: CASSLRGRLAGELFF. As DNA, the CDR3 is TGTGCCAGCAGTTTACGCGGGAGGCTCGCCGGGGAGCTGTTTTTT.